What follows is one TCR beta chain and its context. Its antigen is unidentified. The data stem from a study of cytotoxic CD8 clonotypes in ibrutinib-treated CLL. Broader study findings: Collection times varied between progressing and sustained-remission patients.

Germline assignment: CDR1 SGDLS and CDR2 YYNGEE. V lost 0 bases and J lost 0, with 16 bases in between. The CDR3 runs to 17 residues. Profiled with immunoSEQ multiplex PCR; TCRdb holds only in-frame clones, not every one. The repertoire holds some 130,000 clones, with around 93% as singletons. The sequenced sample was PBMCs, obtained after 12 months of ibrutinib treatment. This receptor was obtained from a human donor with chronic lymphocytic leukemia. The rearrangement uses TRBV9 and TRBJ2-7; D not resolved. CDR3 residues: CASSVAPRIRVSYEQYF. CDR3 nucleotides: TGTGCCAGCAGCGTAGCTCCTCGGATTAGGGTCTCCTACGAGCAGTACTTC.